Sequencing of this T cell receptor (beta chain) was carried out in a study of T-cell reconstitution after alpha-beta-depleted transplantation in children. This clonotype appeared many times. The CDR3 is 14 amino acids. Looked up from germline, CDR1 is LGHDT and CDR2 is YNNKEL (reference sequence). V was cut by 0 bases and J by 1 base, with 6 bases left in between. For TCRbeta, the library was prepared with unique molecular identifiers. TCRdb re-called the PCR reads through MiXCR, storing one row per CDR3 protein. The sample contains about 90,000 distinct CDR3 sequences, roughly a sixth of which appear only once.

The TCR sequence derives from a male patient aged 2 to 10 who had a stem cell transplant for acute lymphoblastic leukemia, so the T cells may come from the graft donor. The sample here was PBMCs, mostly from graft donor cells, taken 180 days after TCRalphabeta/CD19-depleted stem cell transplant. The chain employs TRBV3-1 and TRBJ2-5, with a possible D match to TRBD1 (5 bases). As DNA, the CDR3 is TGTGCCAGCAGCCAAGAGGGGCGCCAAGAGACCCAGTACTTC. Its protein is CASSQEGRQETQYF.